This T cell receptor beta chain was recovered during a study of identical twins. TCRdb re-called the 5' RACE reads with MiXCR, one entry per CDR3 protein. The data show 350,000 to 600,000 distinct CDR3 sequences, with approximately 14% seen just once and roughly 0.5% held by the top ten. This same sample was also taken into another study, of yellow fever vaccine responses in identical twins.

The sequence was collected from a young woman in good health. The sample consisted of CD4+ T cells sorted from blood.

CDR3 DNA: TGCGCCAGCAGCCAAGTTCTTGGGGGAGCGGTTGATGAGCAGTTCTTC. This gives the protein CASSQVLGGAVDEQFF. The chain carries TRBV4-3 and TRBJ2-1; D may match TRBD1 or TRBD2 (5 bases each). V gave up 1 base and J gave up 8 bases, with 18 bases separating them. Germline-derived CDR1 and CDR2 are LGHNA and YSLEER. There are 16 residues in the CDR3.